A single sample gave rise to the 14 T cell receptor beta chains below, sequenced in a study of T cells in localized non-small cell lung cancer. Data came from immunoSEQ multiplex PCR; TCRdb stores just in-frame clones and leaves some out. The profile shows tens of thousands of clones, roughly 90% of them singletons. The sequencing here drew on peripheral blood, taken before any cancer treatment. The receptor source for this set is a man aged 40 to 75 with stage I squamous cell lung carcinoma.

The V gene is TRBV28, the J gene TRBJ2-7; D gene unclear. Trimming left V 8 bases short and J 2 bases short, with 13 bases between. Germline V gives CDR1 MDHEN, CDR2 SYDVKM. The CDR3 totals 13 residues. Here the CDR3 DNA reads TGTGCCAGCGGACGGCAAAGTCCCTACGAGCAGTACTTC. It specifies CASGRQSPYEQYF.

V and J are TRBV9 and TRBJ1-5; possible D gene TRBD1, 6 bases. Trimming took 4 bases from V and 0 from J, leaving 11 bases between them. This CDR3 has 15 residues. In germline, CDR1 is SGDLS, CDR2 YYNGEE. CDR3 coding DNA: TGTGCCAGCAGCTTGTCAGGGGATAGCAATCAGCCCCAGCATTTT. Its translation is CASSLSGDSNQPQHF.

CDR3 bases: TGTGCCACCAGCAGAGATATCGGCACTGAAGCTTTCTTT. Protein: CATSRDIGTEAFF. The chain uses TRBV15 and TRBJ1-1; D ambiguous. Germline V gives CDR1 LNHNV, CDR2 YYDKDF (reference sequence). Trimming left V 0 bases short and J 4 bases short, with 6 bases between. This CDR3 region has 13 residues.

The chain recombines TRBV27 with TRBJ1-2, with D perhaps TRBD1 (5 bases). Germline V CDR1 and CDR2: MNHEY, SMNVEV (reference sequence). The germline V and J ends were trimmed by 6 bases and 4 bases, with 18 bases remaining between them. This CDR3 has 15 amino acids. In DNA form, the CDR3 reads TGTGCCAGCAGCCTTTCGGGCAGGGTGGTCTATGGCTACACCTTC. It is translated as CASSLSGRVVYGYTF.

This sequence joins TRBV11-1 and TRBJ2-7; no clear D gene. Trimming stripped 4 bases from V and 0 bases from J, with 13 bases between. Per germline, CDR1 SGHAT and CDR2 FQDESV (reference sequence). The CDR3 extends over 15 amino acids. The CDR3 region has the DNA TGTGCCAGCAGCTGGGTGGCAGTTAGCTCCTACGAGCAGTACTTC. This sequence encodes CASSWVAVSSYEQYF.

This chain uses TRBV18 with TRBJ1-1; D is ambiguous. The germline gives CDR1 KGHSH, CDR2 LQKENI. Trimming left V 6 bases short and J 1 base short, with 12 bases between. The CDR3 is 14 amino acids. The CDR3: CASSNTGGNTEAFF. The CDR3 region has the DNA TGTGCCAGCTCCAACACCGGCGGGAACACTGAAGCTTTCTTT.

The rearrangement links TRBV5-1 to TRBJ1-1, with 7 positions matching TRBD1. The CDR3 contains 14 residues. CDR1 is SGHRS, CDR2 YFSETQ, per germline. The V and J ends lost 4 bases and 0 bases, in that order; junction bases with no gene match: 3. CDR3 sequence reads: CASSQGQMNTEAFF. The CDR3 nucleotides read TGCGCCAGCAGCCAGGGACAGATGAACACTGAAGCTTTCTTT.

The gene calls are TRBV12-5 and TRBJ1-1; D not resolved. The CDR3 sequence is 12 residues long. CDR1 and CDR2 (germline): LGHNT, FRNRAP. Deletions cut 6 bases from V and 0 bases from J, with 5 bases between. The CDR3 DNA reads TGTGCTAGTGGCAATATGAACACTGAAGCTTTCTTT. Translating it yields CASGNMNTEAFF. Filled out from reference TRBV12-5 and TRBJ1-1, the complete variable domain reads DARVTQTPRHKVTEMGQEVTMRCQPILGHNTVFWYRQTMMQGLELLAYFRNRAPLDDSGMPKDRFSAEMPDATLATLKIQPSEPRDSAVYFCASGNMNTEAFFGQGTRLTVV.

V and J are TRBV19 and TRBJ1-2; 7 bases fit TRBD1. Unmatched junction bases numbered 12, after V lost 8 bases and J lost 6 bases. The germline V gene has CDR1 LNHDA and CDR2 SQIVND (reference sequence). There are 14 residues in the CDR3. The CDR3 reads CASAREGASDGYTF. The CDR3 DNA reads TGTGCCAGTGCACGAGAGGGGGCTTCAGATGGCTACACCTTC.

The chain uses TRBV9 and TRBJ1-6; TRBD1 matches 7 bases. The germline V gene has CDR1 SGDLS and CDR2 YYNGEE. The CDR3 spans 16 residues. The trim removed 3 bases at V and 2 bases at J, leaving 5 bases unmatched. The CDR3 DNA sequence: TGTGCCAGCAGCGAGAGGACAGGAGCCTATAATTCACCCCTCCACTTT. Its translation: CASSERTGAYNSPLHF.

The chain is built from TRBV7-2 and TRBJ1-4, with D perhaps TRBD1 (5 bases). V was cut by 3 bases and J by 3 bases, with 8 bases left in between. CDR1 and CDR2 from the germline V gene are SGHTA and FQGNSA. The CDR3 is 14 amino acids. CDR3 in amino acids: CASSFQGANEKLFF. The CDR3, as DNA: TGTGCCAGCAGCTTTCAGGGAGCTAATGAAAAACTGTTTTTT. Looking up the rest from reference TRBV7-2 and TRBJ1-4 gives the full variable domain: GAGVSQSPSNKVTEKGKDVELRCDPISGHTALYWYRQSLGQGLEFLIYFQGNSAPDKSGLPSDRFSAERTGGSVSTLTIQRTQQEDSAVYLCASSFQGANEKLFFGSGTQLSVL.

V gene TRBV4-2 combines with J gene TRBJ1-2, with D possibly matching TRBD1 (5 bases). V was cut by 4 bases and J by 7 bases, with 16 bases left in between. The CDR3 contains 14 residues. Germline lookup yields CDR1 LGHNA and CDR2 YNFKEQ. CDR3 protein: CASSPRDGRVGYTF. CDR3 sequence (DNA): TGTGCCAGCAGCCCGCGGGACGGAAGAGTTGGCTACACCTTC.

This chain links TRBV5-4 with TRBJ2-7, with 9 nucleotides matching TRBD1. This CDR3 contains 13 residues. Trimming removed 0 bases from V and 6 bases from J; junction bases left unmatched: 1. Germline V lookup: CDR1 SGHNT, CDR2 YYREEE (reference sequence). The CDR3 region is CASSLDRGLEQYF. The CDR3 DNA sequence: TGTGCCAGCAGCTTGGACAGGGGGCTCGAGCAGTACTTC.

This chain links TRBV5-5 with TRBJ2-1; TRBD2 might be the D (5 bases). Germline loops: CDR1 SGHKS, CDR2 YYEKEE (reference sequence). V was shortened by 1 base and J by 6 bases, with 11 bases between the two germline ends. CDR3 length: 14 residues. In DNA, the CDR3 is TGTGCCAGCAGCTTGTTAGGAGGAAGCAATGAGCAGTTCTTC. Its protein product is CASSLLGGSNEQFF.